The clone carrying this TCR beta chain appeared many times. Unique molecular identifiers (one per individual cDNA molecule) were attached. TCRdb recomputed calls from the 5' RACE reads with MiXCR, one row per CDR3 protein. The sample holds about 48,000 distinct CDR3 sequences, over 10% seen once. The CDR3 sequence is 13 residues long. Germline CDR1 and CDR2: MNHEY and SMNVEV (reference sequence). Trimming stripped 1 base from V and 5 bases from J, with 6 bases between. This sample is drawn from a study of early T cells in non-severe SARS-CoV-2 infection. The sequenced sample consisted of whole blood. This receptor was obtained from an adult who was a healthcare worker with PCR-confirmed SARS-CoV-2 infection or an uninfected control (not recorded which). This chain joins TRBV27 and TRBJ2-1; D gene ambiguous. CDR3 loop: CASSLWINNEQFF. The CDR3 bases are TGTGCCAGCAGTTTATGGATAAACAATGAGCAGTTCTTC.